The T cell receptor beta chain under discussion was sequenced for a study of tumour-infiltrating T cells in Burkitt lymphoma. TCRdb's table, derived via immunoSEQ multiplex PCR, lists solely in-frame clones and lacks some. The sample comprises a few thousand clones, 11% to 15% of which are singletons, and 21% rests with the top ten. CDR1 and CDR2 from the germline V gene are SGHTA and FQGNSA. Trimming pared 4 bases from V and 5 bases from J, leaving 9 bases between. The CDR3 has 13 amino acids. The TCR comes from a human donor with Burkitt lymphoma. This chain connects TRBV7-2 to TRBJ2-1, with unresolved D. Sequencing was done on a sample of tumor tissue. CDR3: CASSSRFHNEQFF. The CDR3 DNA reads as TGTGCCAGCAGCTCCCGATTCCACAATGAGCAGTTCTTC. Supplemented by reference TRBV7-2 and TRBJ2-1, the full variable domain reads GAGVSQSPSNKVTEKGKDVELRCDPISGHTALYWYRQSLGQGLEFLIYFQGNSAPDKSGLPSDRFSAERTGGSVSTLTIQRTQQEDSAVYLCASSSRFHNEQFFGPGTRLTVL.